What follows is one T cell receptor (beta chain) and its context. Through 5' RACE with UMI labels, the TRB cDNA libraries were prepared. From its re-call of the 5' RACE reads, TCRdb lists each CDR3 protein once, without DNA. The sample's table shows 41,000 or so distinct CDR3 sequences. The data were obtained in a study of CXCR3-negative and CXCR3-positive naive CD8 T cells. This CDR3 is 13 amino acids long. Per germline, CDR1 SQVTM and CDR2 ANQGSEA. What was sequenced was naive CXCR3- CD8+ T cells from blood. Subset of the sample: CD45RO-CCR7+CD27+CD95- naive CD8+ T cells lacking CXCR3 (TNR3-). This TCR was sampled from a human donor in good health. Some clones in this sample may be carry-over from other donors' samples. This chain joins TRBV29-1 and TRBJ2-7. CDR3 region: CSVKVDVSYEQYF.